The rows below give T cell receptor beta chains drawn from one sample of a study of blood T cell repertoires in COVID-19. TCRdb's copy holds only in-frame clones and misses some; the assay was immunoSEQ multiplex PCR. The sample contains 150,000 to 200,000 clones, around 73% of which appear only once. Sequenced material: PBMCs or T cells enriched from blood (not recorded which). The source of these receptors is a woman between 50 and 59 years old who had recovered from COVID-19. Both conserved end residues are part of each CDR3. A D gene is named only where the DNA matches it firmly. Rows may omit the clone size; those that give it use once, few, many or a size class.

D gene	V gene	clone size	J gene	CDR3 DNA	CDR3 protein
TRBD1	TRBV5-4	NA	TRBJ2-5	TGTGCCAGCAGCCAGCAACAGGGGACAGTGGAGACCCAGTACTTC	CASSQQQGTVETQYF
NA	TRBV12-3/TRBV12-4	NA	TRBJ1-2	TGTGCCAGCAGCCGCGCCGGGAGCTATGGCTACACCTTC	CASSRAGSYGYTF
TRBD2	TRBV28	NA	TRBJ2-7	TGTGCCAGCAGTTTGCCCGGGACTAGCGTGCTCCGCTACGAGCAGTACTTC	CASSLPGTSVLRYEQYF
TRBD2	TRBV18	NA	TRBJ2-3	TGTGCCAGCTCCGCTAGCGGGAGCACAGATACGCAGTATTTT	CASSASGSTDTQYF
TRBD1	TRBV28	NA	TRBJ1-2	TGTGCCAGCAGTTTATCAACAGGGGGAAGGTATGGCTACACCTTC	CASSLSTGGRYGYTF
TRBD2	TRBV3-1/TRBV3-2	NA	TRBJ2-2	TGTGCCAGCAAAAGCGGGGCGGGGCCCGGGGAGCTGTTTTTT	CASKSGAGPGELFF
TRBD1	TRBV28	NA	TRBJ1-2	TGTGCCAGCAGTTCACAGGGGTTTGGCTACACCTTC	CASSSQGFGYTF
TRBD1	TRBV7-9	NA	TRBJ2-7	TGTGCCAGCAGCTGGGACAGAAGTTACGAGCAGTACTTC	CASSWDRSYEQYF
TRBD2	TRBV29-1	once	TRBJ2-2	TGCAGCGTTGAACCCAGCGGGGGCGGGGAGCTGTTTTTT	CSVEPSGGGELFF
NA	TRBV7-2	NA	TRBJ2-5	TGTGCCAGCAGCCAGAATCAGGGCAGAGAGACCCAGTACTTC	CASSQNQGRETQYF
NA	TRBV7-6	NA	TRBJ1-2	TGTGCCAGCAGCTTAGGGCAGGGGCCGAGGGGCTACACCTTC	CASSLGQGPRGYTF
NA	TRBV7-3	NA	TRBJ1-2	TGTGCCAGCAGCTCGCAGGGTGGTGGGGGCTACACCTTC	CASSSQGGGGYTF
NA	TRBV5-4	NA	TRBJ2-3	TGTGCCAGCAGCTTGGATCACAGTCTAGGGGCTTCTTCCACAGATACGCAGTATTTT	CASSLDHSLGASSTDTQYF
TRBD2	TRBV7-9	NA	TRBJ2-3	TGTGCCAGCAGCTTAGTGGGTAGCGGGAGAAAAGATACGCAGTATTTT	CASSLVGSGRKDTQYF
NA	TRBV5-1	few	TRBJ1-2	TGCGCCAGCAGCTTAGGCGAAGGGGCTAACTATGGCTACACCTTC	CASSLGEGANYGYTF
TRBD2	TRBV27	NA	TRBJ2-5	TGTGCCAGCAGTTCTGGGACTAGCGGGAGGTGGGAGACCCAGTACTTC	CASSSGTSGRWETQYF
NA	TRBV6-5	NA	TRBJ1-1	TGTGCCAGCGCCCATGGGCGCGGGGGGACTGAAGCTTTCTTT	CASAHGRGGTEAFF
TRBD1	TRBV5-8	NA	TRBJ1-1	TGTGCCAGCAGCTTCCAGGGGACAGGAATCATGAACACTGAAGCTTTCTTT	CASSFQGTGIMNTEAFF
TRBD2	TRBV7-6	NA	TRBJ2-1	TGTGCCAGCAGCTCCTTAGCGGGAGGGGCCTACAATGAGCAGTTCTTC	CASSSLAGGAYNEQFF
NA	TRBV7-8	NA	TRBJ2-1	TGTGCCAGCAGCTTAAGGGCGGGAACCTCCTACAATGAGCAGTTCTTC	CASSLRAGTSYNEQFF
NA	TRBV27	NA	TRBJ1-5	TGTGCTCCGGTAGATCAGCCCCAGCATTTT	CAPVDQPQHF
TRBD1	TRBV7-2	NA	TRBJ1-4	TGTGCCAGCAGCTTAGCGTTTAGGACAGGGGATGAAAAACTGTTTTTT	CASSLAFRTGDEKLFF
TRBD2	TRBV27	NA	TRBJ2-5	TGTGCCAGCAGTTTATTTCGCGGGAGGGCCTTTGAGACCCAGTACTTC	CASSLFRGRAFETQYF
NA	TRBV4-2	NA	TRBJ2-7	TGTGCCAGCAGCCGACCTCAGGGGCCCGAGCAGTACTTC	CASSRPQGPEQYF
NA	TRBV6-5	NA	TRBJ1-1	TGTGCCAGCAGACAACGGAACCGGGGGGCTGAAGCTTTCTTT	CASRQRNRGAEAFF
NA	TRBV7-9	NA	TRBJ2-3	TGTGCCAGCAGCCCCTCTAGCGTCGATACGCAGTATTTT	CASSPSSVDTQYF
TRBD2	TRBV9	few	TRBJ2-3	TGTGCCAGCAGCCAACTAGCGGGAGGGCCTGAAGATACGCAGTATTTT	CASSQLAGGPEDTQYF
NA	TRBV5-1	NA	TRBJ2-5	TGCGCCAGCAGCCTAGGGGCTGGCGAGACCCAGTACTTC	CASSLGAGETQYF
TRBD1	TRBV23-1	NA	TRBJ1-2	TGCGCCAGCAGTCCAAAATCACAGGGGAGGTCGGGCTATGGCTACACCTTC	CASSPKSQGRSGYGYTF
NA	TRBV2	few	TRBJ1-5	TGTGCCAGCAGTGAAGGGGCCGTCAGTAATCAGCCCCAGCATTTT	CASSEGAVSNQPQHF
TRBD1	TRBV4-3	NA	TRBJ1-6	TGCGCCAGCAGCCAAGAAGGGCAGGGGGCCCGTAATTCACCCCTCCACTTT	CASSQEGQGARNSPLHF
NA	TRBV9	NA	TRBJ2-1	TGTGCCAGCAGCGTCAGACGGCTAGCTGCGTACAATGAGCAGTTCTTC	CASSVRRLAAYNEQFF
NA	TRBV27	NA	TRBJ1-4	TGTGCCAGCAGTTTAACTTTCGCTAATGAAAAACTGTTTTTT	CASSLTFANEKLFF
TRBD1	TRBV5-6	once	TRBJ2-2	TGTGCCAGCAGCTGGGGGGACAGGGGAAACACCGGGGAGCTGTTTTTT	CASSWGDRGNTGELFF
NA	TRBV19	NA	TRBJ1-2	TGTGCCAGTATAAGCGGGCGGACCTACACCTTC	CASISGRTYTF
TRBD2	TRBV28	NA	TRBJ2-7	TGTGCCAGCACTCCGACGGCGGGAGAAAGGTACGAGCAGTACTTC	CASTPTAGERYEQYF
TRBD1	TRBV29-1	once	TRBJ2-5	TGCAGCGTTGAATGGCCGGGGAGCGGACAGGGGTGGGAGACCCAGTACTTC	CSVEWPGSGQGWETQYF
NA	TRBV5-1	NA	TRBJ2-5	TGCGCCAGCAGCCCCACGACAGGGAGGGAGACCCAGTACTTC	CASSPTTGRETQYF
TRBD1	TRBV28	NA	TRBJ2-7	TGTGCCAGCACCGACAGGGGGTCCTACGAGCAGTACTTC	CASTDRGSYEQYF
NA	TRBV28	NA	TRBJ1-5	TGTGCCAGCAGCACAGATTTTTATCAGCCCCAGCATTTT	CASSTDFYQPQHF
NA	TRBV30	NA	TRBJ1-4	TGTGCCTGGAGCCCCACCCCGGGGACTAATGAAAAACTGTTTTTT	CAWSPTPGTNEKLFF
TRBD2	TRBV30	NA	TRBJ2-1	TGTGCCTGGAGTGTTGGGACTAGTTTATACAATGAGCAGTTCTTC	CAWSVGTSLYNEQFF
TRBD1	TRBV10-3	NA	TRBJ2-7	TGTGCCATCAGTGCGCCTGGACAGGGCGCCTACGAGCAGTACTTC	CAISAPGQGAYEQYF
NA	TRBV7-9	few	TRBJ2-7	TGTGCCAGCAACTCTGGCTACGAGCAGTACTTC	CASNSGYEQYF
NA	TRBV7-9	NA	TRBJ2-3	TGTGCCAGCAGCCCCCTCGGCACAGATACGCAGTATTTT	CASSPLGTDTQYF
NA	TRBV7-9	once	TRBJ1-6	TGTGCCAGCAGCTCTCCAGGGAGGTCACCCCTCCACTTT	CASSSPGRSPLHF